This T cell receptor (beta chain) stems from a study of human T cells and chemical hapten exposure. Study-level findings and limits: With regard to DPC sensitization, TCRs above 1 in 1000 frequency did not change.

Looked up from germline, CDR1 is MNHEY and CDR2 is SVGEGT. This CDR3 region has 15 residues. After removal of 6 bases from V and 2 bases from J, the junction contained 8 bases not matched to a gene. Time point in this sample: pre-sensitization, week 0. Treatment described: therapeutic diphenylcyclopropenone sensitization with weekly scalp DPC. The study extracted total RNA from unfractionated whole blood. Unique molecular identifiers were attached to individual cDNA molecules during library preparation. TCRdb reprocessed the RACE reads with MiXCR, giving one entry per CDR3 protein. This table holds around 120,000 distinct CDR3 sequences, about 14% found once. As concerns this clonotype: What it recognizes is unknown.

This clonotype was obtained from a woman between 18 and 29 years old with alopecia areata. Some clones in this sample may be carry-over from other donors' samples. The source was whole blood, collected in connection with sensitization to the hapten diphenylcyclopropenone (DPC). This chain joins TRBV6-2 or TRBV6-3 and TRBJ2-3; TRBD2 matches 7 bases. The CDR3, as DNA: TGTGCCAGCAGCCCAGCGGGGACTTACACAGATACGCAGTATTTT. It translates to CASSPAGTYTDTQYF.